Here is one T cell receptor (beta chain) with its context. Its target is not known. This record comes from a study of CD4 T cells in relation to SARS-CoV-2 and coronaviruses. The table came from immunoSEQ multiplex PCR; TCRdb's copy has only in-frame clones and leaves some out. Of about 36,000 clones detected, around three quarters appear once; the ten largest clones hold over 20%. This CDR3 spans 16 amino acids. CDR1 is MGHRA, CDR2 YSYEKL, per germline. After removal of 0 bases from V and 2 bases from J, the junction contained 5 bases not matched to a gene. Material: memory CD4+ T cells from PBMCs, cultured in vitro. V and J are TRBV4-1 and TRBJ2-7, with 9 bases identical to TRBD2. The clonotype originates from an adult with COVID-19. Written as DNA, the CDR3 is TGCGCCAGCAGCCAAGAGACTAGCGGACTAGCCTACGAGCAGTACTTC. It codes for CASSQETSGLAYEQYF.